This T cell receptor beta chain was obtained from a study of blood T cells in healthy people across ages. Turning to the study itself: Roughly one uniquely barcoded beta molecule per two T cells was captured.

Next came a second PCR, run for about 7 to 11 cycles, which used a sample-barcoded 5' primer along with a J-beta primer mix. TCRdb recomputed calls from the 5' RACE reads with MiXCR, one row per CDR3 protein. Of some 760,000 distinct CDR3 sequences detected, around 25% appear once; the ten largest clones hold more than 8%. The table lists this clonotype with many counts. The CDR3 runs to 15 residues. Germline CDR1 SNHLY, CDR2 FYNNEI. Trimming removed 6 bases from V and 3 bases from J; junction bases left unmatched: 6. This same sample was also taken into another study, of T cells of mothers and their children. From that study: A few healthy Caucasian mothers, along with their six children, served as the donors.

The origin of this receptor is a boy aged 5 to 17 in good health. The specimen was blood. The V call is TRBV2, the J call TRBJ2-7; 12 bases fit TRBD2. CDR3 bases: TGTGCCAGCAGGACCTCGGGACTAGCGGGCTACGAGCAGTACTTC. This sequence encodes CASRTSGLAGYEQYF.